The 5 T cell receptor beta chains presented below share a single source sample, sequenced in a study of T cell changes during pregnancy in multiple sclerosis. Some clones are missing from TCRdb's copy, which holds only in-frame ones; the method was immunoSEQ multiplex PCR. The sample includes 25,000 to 30,000 clones, 75% to 90% of them seen just once. This material consisted of CD4+ T cells from peripheral blood mononuclear cells, taken in the second trimester of pregnancy. These receptors were collected from a female donor with multiple sclerosis, enrolled in a pregnancy study.

This rearrangement joins TRBV19 to TRBJ1-2; 9 bases fit TRBD1. V was clipped by 2 bases and J by 4 bases; unmatched bases: 8. The germline gives CDR1 LNHDA, CDR2 SQIVND (reference sequence). This CDR3 comprises 16 residues. The DNA of the CDR3 is TGTGCCAGTAGTATACGATTGGACAGGGGTCTCTATGGCTACACCTTC. It is translated as CASSIRLDRGLYGYTF.

The J gene is TRBJ2-7, the V gene TRBV7-2, with unresolved D. The germline CDR1 and CDR2 sequences are SGHTA and FQGNSA. Trimming took 5 bases from V and 0 from J, leaving 5 bases between them. The length of the CDR3 is 12 residues. In DNA, the CDR3 is TGTGCCAGCAGCATTAACTCCTACGAGCAGTACTTC. It is translated as CASSINSYEQYF.

The chain combines TRBV29-1 with TRBJ1-1, with D possibly being TRBD1 (5 bases). CDR1 and CDR2 from the germline V gene are SQVTM and ANQGSEA. CDR3 length: 13 residues. The V end was cut by 1 base, the J end by 1 base, with 7 bases between. The CDR3 here is CSVEAQGNTEAFF. In DNA, the CDR3 is TGCAGCGTTGAAGCCCAGGGGAACACTGAAGCTTTCTTT.

The chain uses TRBV7-3 and TRBJ2-5; perhaps TRBD1 as D (6 bases). Per the germline V gene, CDR1 is SGHTA and CDR2 is FQGTGA. Trimming shortened V by 5 bases and J by 2 bases, and 12 bases separated the two germline ends. The CDR3 contains 14 residues. CDR3 residues: CASSPTGMQETQYF. The CDR3 region has the DNA TGTGCCAGCAGCCCAACAGGGATGCAAGAGACCCAGTACTTC. Full variable domain (remainder filled in from reference TRBV7-3 and TRBJ2-5): GAGVSQTPSNKVTEKGKYVELRCDPISGHTALYWYRQSLGQGPEFLIYFQGTGAADDSGLPNDRFFAVRPEGSVSTLKIQRTERGDSAVYLCASSPTGMQETQYFGPGTRLLVL.

This clone was picked up one time. The CDR3 protein is CASSWTSRADTQYF. The CDR3 region has the DNA TGTGCCAGCAGCTGGACTAGCAGGGCAGATACGCAGTATTTT. This chain joins TRBV28 and TRBJ2-3, with TRBD2 matching over 8 bases. Germline V gene lookup returns CDR1 MDHEN and CDR2 SYDVKM. The CDR3 length is 14 residues. Trimming cost V 6 bases and J 4 bases; bases outside gene matches: 6. Supplemented by reference TRBV28 and TRBJ2-3, the full variable domain reads DVKVTQSSRYLVKRTGEKVFLECVQDMDHENMFWYRQDPGLGLRLIYFSYDVKMKEKGDIPEGYSVSREKKERFSLILESASTNQTSMYLCASSWTSRADTQYFGPGTRLTVL.